This passage covers 17 T cell receptor beta chains from one sample sequenced in a study of T cell responses to AZD1222 COVID-19 vaccine. TCRdb's table, derived via immunoSEQ multiplex PCR, lists solely in-frame clones and lacks some. The table records under 150,000 clones, around 93% of them present only once. The sequenced sample was peripheral blood, obtained 28 days after the second AZD1222 dose. Every receptor here comes from an adult who received the AZD1222 COVID-19 vaccine.

The chain has TRBV6-6 and TRBJ1-2; 7 nucleotides match TRBD1. J was trimmed by 0 bases and V by 6 bases; bases with no gene match: 10. Germline V CDR1 and CDR2: MNHNY, SVGAGI (reference sequence). The CDR3 extends over 16 amino acids. The CDR3 region has the DNA TGTGCCAGCAGCCCGGGACAGACACCCTCTAACTATGGCTACACCTTC. It specifies CASSPGQTPSNYGYTF.

This sequence joins TRBV9 and TRBJ1-2; 12 positions match TRBD1. The CDR3 consists of 16 residues. V shed 4 bases and J 4 bases; nucleotides not matched to a gene: 8. CDR1 is SGDLS, CDR2 YYNGEE, per germline. The CDR3 loop reads CASSQGTGGAGYGYTF. CDR3 DNA: TGTGCCAGCAGCCAGGGGACAGGGGGCGCCGGCTATGGCTACACCTTC.

The rearrangement links TRBV28 to TRBJ1-5; D ambiguous. The germline V and J ends were trimmed by 3 bases and 0 bases, with 9 bases remaining between them. The CDR3 has 15 residues. CDR1 is MDHEN and CDR2 is SYDVKM in the germline V gene. The CDR3 bases are TGTGCCAGCAGTTTGGCGGCTGATAGCAATCAGCCCCAGCATTTT. Its protein product is CASSLAADSNQPQHF.

CDR3 loop: CASSPRRDQETQYF. CDR3 bases: TGTGCCAGCTCACCCCGGCGGGACCAAGAGACCCAGTACTTC. The chain recombines TRBV18 with TRBJ2-5; TRBD2 might be the D (5 bases). In germline, CDR1 is KGHSH, CDR2 LQKENI. Deletions cut 3 bases from V and 0 bases from J, with 8 bases between. This CDR3 contains 14 residues. The full variable domain, rest sourced from reference TRBV18 and TRBJ2-5, is NAGVMQNPRHLVRRRGQEARLRCSPMKGHSHVYWYRQLPEEGLKFMVYLQKENIIDESGMPKERFSAEFPKEGPSILRIQQVVRGDSAAYFCASSPRRDQETQYFGPGTRLLVL.

For the CDR3, the DNA is TGCGCCAGCAGCTTGGCCCCACTAGCGGGAGGCCCACAAGAGACCCAGTACTTC. Its protein is CASSLAPLAGGPQETQYF. The chain carries TRBV5-1 and TRBJ2-5; the match to TRBD2 covers 12 bases. CDR1 is SGHRS, CDR2 YFSETQ, per germline. The CDR3 length is 18 residues. With 0 bases clipped from V and 2 bases from J, the junction kept 8 bases outside the gene matches.

The rearrangement links TRBV15 to TRBJ1-5; D is undetermined. V lost 0 bases, J lost 2 bases, and 11 bases lay in between. Germline V gene sequence: CDR1 LNHNV, CDR2 YYDKDF (reference sequence). The CDR3 has 16 residues. CDR3 sequence: CATSRDAKFRNQPQHF. In DNA, the CDR3 is TGTGCCACCAGCAGAGATGCGAAATTTCGCAATCAGCCCCAGCATTTT.

The chain couples TRBV6-5 to TRBJ1-2; no definite D call. This CDR3 contains 13 residues. CDR1 MNHEY and CDR2 SVGAGI come from the germline V gene. The ends were cut back, 6 bases at V and 4 bases at J, with 12 bases in the middle. CDR3 DNA sequence: TGTGCCAGCAGGTCTGGGGTAAGCTATGGCTACACCTTC. Amino acid sequence: CASRSGVSYGYTF.

The gene calls are TRBV2 and TRBJ1-2, with a tentative D call TRBD1 (6 bases). The CDR3 is 13 residues long. Trimming took 5 bases from V and 4 from J, leaving 11 bases between them. Germline V CDR1 and CDR2: SNHLY, FYNNEI. CDR3 in amino acids: CASSLGGAYGYTF. In DNA form, the CDR3 reads TGTGCCAGCAGTCTAGGGGGAGCCTATGGCTACACCTTC.

The genes are TRBV27 and TRBJ2-7; D perhaps matches TRBD2 (6 bases). The CDR3 has 13 amino acids. The V gene's germline CDR1 is MNHEY and CDR2 SMNVEV (reference sequence). The V end was cut by 10 bases, the J end by 1 base, with 14 bases between. The CDR3: CATPLGGSYEQYF. The CDR3 DNA is TGTGCCACCCCCCTTGGGGGGTCCTACGAGCAGTACTTC.

Here the CDR3 reads CASSVGTQGYEQYF. The CDR3 coding sequence is TGTGCCAGTAGTGTCGGGACACAAGGTTACGAGCAGTACTTC. The rearrangement uses TRBV19 and TRBJ2-7; a weak D match, TRBD1 (6 bases). The V gene's germline CDR1 is LNHDA and CDR2 SQIVND (reference sequence). V was shortened by 5 bases and J by 4 bases, with 15 bases between the two germline ends. This CDR3 has 14 amino acids.

The rearrangement links TRBV2 to TRBJ1-1; D unclear. CDR1 is SNHLY and CDR2 is FYNNEI in the germline V gene. V lost 6 bases to trimming and J lost 1 base, with 18 bases between them. This CDR3 is built from 16 residues. The CDR3 DNA reads as TGTGCCAGCAGGGTCACGACATGGGGAAGGAACACTGAAGCTTTCTTT. Its protein is CASRVTTWGRNTEAFF.

Points on this clone: This same CDR3 is encoded by further DNA sequences in the sample. The genes are TRBV4-3 and TRBJ1-1; D is uncertain. There are 13 residues in the CDR3. Germline V gene lookup returns CDR1 LGHNA and CDR2 YSLEER. Between the trimmed V and J ends, which lost 1 base and 5 bases, there was a span of 8 bases. The CDR3 protein is CASSQVVGTEAFF. CDR3 DNA sequence: TGCGCCAGCAGCCAAGTGGTTGGGACTGAAGCTTTCTTT.

This rearrangement joins TRBV28 to TRBJ1-2; TRBD1 aligns across 8 bases. The germline CDR1 and CDR2 sequences are MDHEN and SYDVKM. The CDR3 runs to 15 residues. Trimming took 5 bases from V and 1 from J; bases not matched to a gene: 6. CDR3 DNA: TGTGCCAGCAGTCCCCTAGGACAGGGTAACTATGGCTACACCTTC. Its protein is CASSPLGQGNYGYTF.

This chain connects TRBV28 to TRBJ1-5; D call uncertain. Germline V CDR1 and CDR2: MDHEN, SYDVKM. The CDR3 covers 12 residues. V was pared by 6 bases and J by 7 bases, with 10 bases between. CDR3 amino acids: CASRPRAQPQHF. CDR3 in DNA: TGTGCCAGCAGGCCGAGGGCGCAGCCCCAGCATTTT.

J is TRBJ1-1 and V is TRBV3-1 (or the pseudogene TRBV3-2), with TRBD1 as a possible D gene (5 bases). Germline V CDR1 and CDR2: LGHDT, YNNKEL (reference sequence). Between the trimmed V and J ends, which lost 0 bases and 6 bases, there was a span of 8 bases. The CDR3 is 13 amino acids. CDR3 coding DNA: TGTGCCAGCAGCCAAGAATGGGGCGCTGAAGCTTTCTTT. It specifies CASSQEWGAEAFF.

This clone was counted a single time. V and J are TRBV7-9 and TRBJ2-5, with D maybe TRBD1 (6 bases). CDR1 is SEHNR and CDR2 is FQNEAQ in the germline V gene (reference sequence). This CDR3 is built from 16 residues. Trimming pared 3 bases from V and 2 bases from J, leaving 16 bases between. The CDR3 DNA is TGTGCCAGCAGCTTTCCAGAGGACAGAATTCAAGAGACCCAGTACTTC. Amino acid sequence: CASSFPEDRIQETQYF.

The V gene is TRBV28, the J gene TRBJ2-1; 12 nucleotides align to TRBD2. In germline, CDR1 is MDHEN, CDR2 SYDVKM. The length of the CDR3 is 15 residues. With V trimmed by 7 bases and J by 7 bases, 8 bases remained unmatched. CDR3 bases: TGTGCCAGCATTCGACAGGGACTAGCGGGTAATGAGCAGTTCTTC. It encodes CASIRQGLAGNEQFF.